This T cell receptor beta chain was profiled in a study of Graves' ophthalmopathy and Graves' hyperthyroidism. Study details: Peripheral blood sampling preceded any treatment and occurred at initial diagnosis.

In germline, CDR1 is SGHNT, CDR2 YENEEA. After removal of 0 bases from V and 3 bases from J, the junction contained 7 bases not matched to a gene. CDR3 length equals 19 residues. RNA transcripts yielded amplified TCR beta CDR3 regions. After a first-round RT-PCR with HTBI primers, a second-round multiplex PCR was run. TCRdb re-called the multiplex PCR reads through MiXCR, storing one row per CDR3 protein. This sample yields some 380,000 distinct CDR3 sequences, of which 15% are seen a single time; about 7.3% belongs to the top ten. This clonotype was detected a few times. Over 18 months of follow-up, stable hyperthyroidism required that no ophthalmopathy appear. Among the exclusions were patients with other autoimmune diseases, uncontrolled infections, pregnancy or lactation. Symptoms, serum thyroxine and TRAb, thyroid ultrasound, and orbital computed tomography formed the diagnostic basis.

The gene calls are TRBV11-3 and TRBJ2-6; 11 nucleotides line up with TRBD1. The clonotype comes from a woman younger than 30 with stable Graves' hyperthyroidism. Sequencing was done on a sample of peripheral blood. CDR3 bases: TGTGCCAGCAGCTTAGATCCGGGACAGGGGGTCAATGGGGCCAACGTCCTGACTTTC. This sequence encodes CASSLDPGQGVNGANVLTF.